The next 30 T cell receptor beta chains were all read from a single sample in a study of cytomegalovirus exposure and HLA in healthy donors. The study ran its PCR with 60 Vbeta and 13 Jbeta primers. Profiled with immunoSEQ multiplex PCR; TCRdb holds only in-frame clones, not every one. Among some 150,000 clones listed, about 80% were seen once. Material: PBMCs. Receptor source: a man aged 40-55 years in good health and CMV-seropositive.

The CDR3 protein is CASSLYRGPSSAQHF. In DNA, the CDR3 is TGTGCCAGCAGCTTGTACAGGGGTCCATCATCGGCCCAGCATTTT. V gene TRBV5-6 combines with J gene TRBJ1-5; TRBD1 aligns across 7 bases. The germline gives CDR1 SGHDT, CDR2 YYEEEE. The CDR3 consists of 15 residues. J lost 11 bases, V lost 1 base, and 12 bases had no gene match.

This clone has only a few counts. The V and J genes are TRBV7-3 and TRBJ2-1, with TRBD2 matching 14 bases. The V segment lost 5 bases and the J segment 6 bases; nucleotides outside the gene matches: 3. Germline assignment: CDR1 SGHTA and CDR2 FQGTGA. The CDR3 runs 15 residues. Here the CDR3 DNA reads TGTGCCAGCAGCCAGACTAGCGGGAGGGCCAATGAGCAGTTCTTC. This encodes CASSQTSGRANEQFF.

J is TRBJ2-7 and V is TRBV19; TRBD2 matches at 7 bases. The CDR3 consists of 15 residues. V was clipped by 8 bases and J by 0 bases; unmatched bases: 10. CDR1 and CDR2 from the germline V gene are LNHDA and SQIVND (reference sequence). The CDR3 sequence: CASSSVWTSSYEQYF. CDR3 DNA sequence: TGTGCCAGTTCCTCGGTATGGACTAGCTCCTACGAGCAGTACTTC.

This chain links TRBV18 with TRBJ1-2; a possible D gene is TRBD1 (5 bases). CDR3 length: 14 amino acids. Trimming cost V 3 bases and J 0 bases, with 8 bases left between them. Germline V gene data show CDR1 as KGHSH and CDR2 as LQKENI. As DNA, the CDR3 is TGTGCCAGCTCACCCCTACAGGCTAACTATGGCTACACCTTC. This encodes CASSPLQANYGYTF.

This clone was counted only a few times. The rearrangement uses TRBV10-3 and TRBJ1-5, with D hard to call. CDR3 length: 14 residues. Per germline, CDR1 ENHRY and CDR2 SYGVKD. V lost 7 bases and J 3 bases, leaving 13 bases between the germline ends. CDR3 region: CAIKPEQFNQPQHF. CDR3 in DNA: TGTGCCATCAAACCGGAACAGTTCAATCAGCCCCAGCATTTT.

The rearrangement joins TRBV15 to TRBJ2-2, with 8 bases aligning to TRBD1. The germline V gene has CDR1 LNHNV and CDR2 YYDKDF (reference sequence). V dropped 1 base and J dropped 0; count of bases not matched to a gene: 1. The CDR3 extends over 16 amino acids. CDR3 protein: CATSRGTGSNTGELFF. DNA for the CDR3: TGTGCCACCAGCAGAGGGACAGGGTCGAACACCGGGGAGCTGTTTTTT.

The rearrangement links TRBV5-1 to TRBJ1-5, with TRBD1 matching over 7 bases. CDR3 size: 15 residues. V shed 4 bases and J 6 bases; nucleotides not matched to a gene: 10. Looked up from germline, CDR1 is SGHRS and CDR2 is YFSETQ. This CDR3 reads CASSPQGDFSQPQHF. The CDR3 DNA follows: TGCGCCAGCAGCCCCCAGGGGGATTTTAGTCAGCCCCAGCATTTT.

This chain uses TRBV30 with TRBJ2-1, with TRBD2 identical over 13 bases. The CDR3 has 17 amino acids. J gave up 4 bases and V 5 bases, and 11 bases lay outside the gene matches. Germline V gene data show CDR1 as GTSNPN and CDR2 as SVGIG (reference sequence). CDR3 region: CAWGGEKTSGRYNEQFF. As DNA, the CDR3 is TGTGCCTGGGGAGGGGAAAAGACTAGCGGGAGGTACAATGAGCAGTTCTTC. Looking up the rest from reference TRBV30 and TRBJ2-1 gives the full variable domain: SQTIHQWPATLVQPVGSPLSLECTVEGTSNPNLYWYRQAAGRGLQLLFYSVGIGQISSEVPQNLSASRPQDRQFILSSKKLLLSDSGFYLCAWGGEKTSGRYNEQFFGPGTRLTVL.

The genes are TRBV5-4 and TRBJ2-7, with a possible D match to TRBD2 (5 bases). Trimming took 0 bases from V and 4 from J, leaving 20 bases between them. The CDR3 contains 17 residues. Germline CDR1 reads SGHNT; CDR2 reads YYREEE (reference sequence). Here the CDR3 DNA reads TGTGCCAGCAGCTTGGCCTTCGGCGGGTCGACCCCATACGAGCAGTACTTC. Translated: CASSLAFGGSTPYEQYF.

This chain joins TRBV5-1 and TRBJ2-7, with a possible D match to TRBD1 (6 bases). The CDR3 is 17 amino acids. Germline values: CDR1 SGHRS, CDR2 YFSETQ. Trimming removed 4 bases from V and 0 bases from J, with 20 bases in between. The CDR3 spells CASSVGRSGHLSYEQYF. The CDR3 DNA reads TGCGCCAGCAGCGTTGGTCGATCGGGACACCTCTCCTACGAGCAGTACTTC.

The chain employs TRBV14 and TRBJ2-5; D is undetermined. CDR3 size: 11 residues. CDR1 and CDR2 (germline): SGHDN, FVKESK. Trimming removed 5 bases at V and 5 bases at J, with 6 bases between. The CDR3 loop is CASSARETQYF. The CDR3 nucleotides read TGTGCCAGCAGCGCCCGGGAGACCCAGTACTTC. The variable domain in full, completed from reference TRBV14 and TRBJ2-5, reads EAGVTQFPSHSVIEKGQTVTLRCDPISGHDNLYWYRRVMGKEIKFLLHFVKESKQDESGMPNNRFLAERTGGTYSTLKVQPAELEDSGVYFCASSARETQYFGPGTRLLVL.

This clone was observed a handful of times. The chain links TRBV27 to TRBJ2-5; TRBD2 matches 11 bases. Trimming cost V 4 bases and J 5 bases; bases outside gene matches: 0. Germline loops: CDR1 MNHEY, CDR2 SMNVEV (reference sequence). The CDR3 is made up of 13 amino acids. The CDR3 reads CASSWTSGETQYF. CDR3 nucleotides: TGTGCCAGCAGTTGGACTAGCGGGGAGACCCAGTACTTC.

This rearrangement joins TRBV18 to TRBJ2-5; 9 nucleotides match TRBD2. The junction had 7 bases not matched to a gene; V was cut back by 3 bases and J by 5 bases. Germline loops: CDR1 KGHSH, CDR2 LQKENI. The length of the CDR3 is 15 residues. This CDR3 reads CASSPWDSGSETQYF. For the CDR3, the DNA is TGTGCCAGCTCACCCTGGGATAGCGGGAGTGAGACCCAGTACTTC. The full variable domain, completed using reference TRBV18 and TRBJ2-5, is NAGVMQNPRHLVRRRGQEARLRCSPMKGHSHVYWYRQLPEEGLKFMVYLQKENIIDESGMPKERFSAEFPKEGPSILRIQQVVRGDSAAYFCASSPWDSGSETQYFGPGTRLLVL.

The chain is built from TRBV6-1 and TRBJ2-7; 8 bases fit TRBD2. The CDR3 has 15 amino acids. The germline V gene has CDR1 MNHNS and CDR2 SASEGT. V shed 5 bases, J shed 2 bases, and the junction held 8 bases outside the gene matches. Here the CDR3 DNA reads TGTGCCAGCAGTCAAGGGACTAGAGTTACCTACGAGCAGTACTTC. Its protein is CASSQGTRVTYEQYF.

The CDR3 coding sequence is TGTGCCAGTATCCAGACGGGGGGGGCCAAGCAGCCCCAGCATTTT. It translates to CASIQTGGAKQPQHF. The chain links TRBV19 to TRBJ1-5; possibly TRBD1 for D (6 bases). Germline V CDR1 and CDR2: LNHDA, SQIVND (reference sequence). Trimming left V 7 bases short and J 7 bases short, with 20 bases between. The CDR3 is 15 amino acids.

This chain connects TRBV5-1 to TRBJ2-5; 7 nucleotides agree with TRBD1. With the DNA end fitting TRBJ2-7 better, the J assignment may be wrong. Germline loops: CDR1 SGHRS, CDR2 YFSETQ. The CDR3 loop spans 14 amino acids. This CDR3 is CASGITGATYEQYF. The CDR3 region has the DNA TGCGCCAGCGGGATTACAGGGGCTACCTACGAGCAGTACTTC.

The chain carries TRBV6-1 and TRBJ2-7, with TRBD1 matching 7 bases. J lost 8 bases, V lost 4 bases, and 2 bases had no gene match. The germline CDR1 and CDR2 sequences are MNHNS and SASEGT. The CDR3 contains 11 residues. In nucleotides, the CDR3 is TGTGCCAGCAGTGGACAGGGAAAGCAGTACTTC. It specifies CASSGQGKQYF.

V and J are TRBV5-8 and TRBJ2-7; D gene unclear. In germline, CDR1 is SGHTS, CDR2 YDEGEE. This CDR3 is 14 amino acids long. V was cut by 0 bases and J by 3 bases, with 10 bases left in between. The CDR3 region has the DNA TGTGCCAGCAGCTTGGTAGTAAATGGCTACGAGCAGTACTTC. Protein product: CASSLVVNGYEQYF. Combining the CDR3 with reference TRBV5-8 and TRBJ2-7 gives the whole variable domain EAGVTQSPTHLIKTRGQQATLRCSPISGHTSVYWYQQALGLGLQFLLWYDEGEERNRGNFPPRFSGRQFPNYSSELNVNALELEDSALYLCASSLVVNGYEQYFGPGTRLTVT.

The V call is TRBV27, the J call TRBJ1-5; D is undetermined. Looked up from germline, CDR1 is MNHEY and CDR2 is SMNVEV (reference sequence). V lost 6 bases to trimming and J lost 0 bases, with 9 bases between them. This CDR3 has 14 residues. Written as DNA, the CDR3 is TGTGCCAGCAGCGAACATAATAGCAATCAGCCCCAGCATTTT. Translated: CASSEHNSNQPQHF.

The V gene is TRBV11-3, the J gene TRBJ2-5, with D possibly matching TRBD1 (6 bases). CDR1 and CDR2 from the germline V gene are SGHNT and YENEEA. The CDR3 sequence is 13 residues long. V lost 3 bases, J lost 3 bases, and 8 bases lay in between. In DNA form, the CDR3 reads TGTGCCAGCAGCTTGACAGGTGAAGAGACCCAGTACTTC. It is translated as CASSLTGEETQYF. The full variable domain, with the rest looked up from reference TRBV11-3 and TRBJ2-5, is EAGVVQSPRYKIIEKKQPVAFWCNPISGHNTLYWYLQNLGQGPELLIRYENEEAVDDSQLPKDRFSAERLKGVDSTLKIQPAELGDSAVYLCASSLTGEETQYFGPGTRLLVL.

The chain is built from TRBV10-3 and TRBJ1-5; 10 positions match TRBD1. This CDR3 spans 14 amino acids. Germline CDR1 reads ENHRY; CDR2 reads SYGVKD. The ends lost 6 bases at V and 4 bases at J; junction bases unmatched: 3. The CDR3 sequence is CAISTGQGNQPQHF. The DNA of the CDR3 is TGTGCCATCAGCACGGGACAGGGGAATCAGCCCCAGCATTTT.

This rearrangement joins TRBV5-6 to TRBJ1-2; tentative D call: TRBD1 (5 bases). Trimming took 4 bases from V and 3 from J, leaving 10 bases between them. This CDR3 contains 13 residues. Germline lookup yields CDR1 SGHDT and CDR2 YYEEEE. The chain's CDR3 is CASSNDRHYGYTF. DNA of the CDR3: TGTGCCAGCAGCAACGACAGACACTATGGCTACACCTTC.

The V and J genes are TRBV19 and TRBJ2-7, with 7 bases that match TRBD2. J was trimmed by 3 bases and V by 5 bases; bases with no gene match: 1. The length of the CDR3 is 12 residues. Germline CDR1 is LNHDA and CDR2 is SQIVND (reference sequence). In nucleotides, the CDR3 is TGTGCCAGTAGTCCGGGGGGCTACGAGCAGTACTTC. Translation: CASSPGGYEQYF.

The chain recombines TRBV29-1 with TRBJ1-1, with D possibly being TRBD1 (6 bases). Germline CDR1 is SQVTM and CDR2 is ANQGSEA. With 5 bases removed from V and 2 bases from J, the gap between germline ends came to 15 bases. The CDR3 covers 14 residues. The CDR3 DNA sequence: TGCAGCGTTAACACAGGGTTTTTCAACACTGAAGCTTTCTTT. Protein sequence: CSVNTGFFNTEAFF.

The chain uses TRBV2 and TRBJ2-7; TRBD2 might be the D (6 bases). Trimming took 6 bases from V and 7 from J, leaving 22 bases between them. Per the germline V gene, CDR1 is SNHLY and CDR2 is FYNNEI. This CDR3 region has 15 residues. CDR3 amino acids: CASSERASVLSEQYF. As DNA, the CDR3 is TGTGCCAGCAGCGAAAGGGCTAGCGTTTTGAGTGAGCAGTACTTC.

This clone has a single count. V and J are TRBV28 and TRBJ2-6; possibly TRBD2 for D (5 bases). V was pared by 3 bases and J by 2 bases, with 8 bases between. Germline V CDR1 and CDR2: MDHEN, SYDVKM. CDR3 size: 15 residues. CDR3 DNA: TGTGCCAGCAGTTTGACCGGGGCTGGGGCCAACGTCCTGACTTTC. It codes for CASSLTGAGANVLTF. Variable domain in full (rest from reference TRBV28 and TRBJ2-6): DVKVTQSSRYLVKRTGEKVFLECVQDMDHENMFWYRQDPGLGLRLIYFSYDVKMKEKGDIPEGYSVSREKKERFSLILESASTNQTSMYLCASSLTGAGANVLTFGAGSRLTVL.

The J gene is TRBJ2-5, the V gene TRBV11-3, with a weak D call TRBD2 (6 bases). The germline gives CDR1 SGHNT, CDR2 YENEEA. The ends were cut back, 8 bases at V and 1 base at J, with 8 bases in the middle. The CDR3 covers 12 residues. CDR3 sequence (DNA): TGTGCCAGCGGCGGGGCCCAAGAGACCCAGTACTTC. It is translated as CASGGAQETQYF.

The table lists this clone with a few counts. The CDR3 bases are TGTGCCAGCAGCTCGATATTGGGGGCGCCCCAGTACTTC. Translation: CASSSILGAPQYF. The V and J genes are TRBV27 and TRBJ2-7; tentative D call: TRBD1 (6 bases). The CDR3 contains 13 residues. Looked up from germline, CDR1 is MNHEY and CDR2 is SMNVEV (reference sequence). Trimming shortened V by 6 bases and J by 10 bases, and 19 bases separated the two germline ends.

The chain couples TRBV11-2 to TRBJ1-2; no firm D call. The CDR3 length is 13 residues. The V gene's germline CDR1 is SGHAT and CDR2 FQNNGV. The V end was cut by 1 base, the J end by 6 bases, with 9 bases between. The CDR3 nucleotides are TGTGCCAGCAGCTTAGGTTCAGCGGATGGCTACACCTTC. Translation: CASSLGSADGYTF.

This clone showed up just once. This chain connects TRBV28 to TRBJ2-7, with 8 bases matching TRBD1. Per the germline V gene, CDR1 is MDHEN and CDR2 is SYDVKM. With V trimmed by 3 bases and J by 7 bases, 8 bases remained unmatched. The CDR3 is 14 residues long. The CDR3 bases are TGTGCCAGCAGTTTTGGGCCAGGGGACAGGGAGCAGTACTTC. It is translated as CASSFGPGDREQYF.